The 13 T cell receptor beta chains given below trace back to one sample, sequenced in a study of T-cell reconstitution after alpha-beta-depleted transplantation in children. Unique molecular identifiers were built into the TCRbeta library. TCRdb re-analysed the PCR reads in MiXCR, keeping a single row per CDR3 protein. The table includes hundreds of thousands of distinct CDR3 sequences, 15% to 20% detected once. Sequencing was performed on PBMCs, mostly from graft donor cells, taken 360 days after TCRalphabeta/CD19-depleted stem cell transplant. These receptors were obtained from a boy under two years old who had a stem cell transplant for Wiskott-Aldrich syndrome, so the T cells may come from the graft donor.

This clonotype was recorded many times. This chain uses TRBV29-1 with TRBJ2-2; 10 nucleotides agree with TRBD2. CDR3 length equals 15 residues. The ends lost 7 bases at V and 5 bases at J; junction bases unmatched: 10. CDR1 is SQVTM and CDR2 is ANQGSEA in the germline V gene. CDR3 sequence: CSATDSGGRTGELFF. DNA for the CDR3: TGCAGCGCCACCGATAGCGGGGGGCGAACCGGGGAGCTGTTTTTT.

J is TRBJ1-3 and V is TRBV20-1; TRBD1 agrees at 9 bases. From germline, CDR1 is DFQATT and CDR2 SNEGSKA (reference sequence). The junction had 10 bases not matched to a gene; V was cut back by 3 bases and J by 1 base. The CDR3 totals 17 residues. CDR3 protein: CSASLRVGTGSGNTIYF. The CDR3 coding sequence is TGCAGTGCTAGTCTCAGAGTTGGGACAGGGTCTGGAAACACCATATATTTT.

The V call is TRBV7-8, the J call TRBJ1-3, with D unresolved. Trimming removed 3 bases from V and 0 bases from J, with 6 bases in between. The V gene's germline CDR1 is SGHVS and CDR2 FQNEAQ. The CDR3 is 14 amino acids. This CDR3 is CASSFSGSGNTIYF. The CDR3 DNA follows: TGTGCCAGCAGCTTTAGCGGCTCTGGAAACACCATATATTTT.

CDR3 nucleotides: TGTGCCAGCAGCACCCGGGGGGGGATTCAGGAGACCCAGTACTTC. Amino acid sequence: CASSTRGGIQETQYF. The chain combines TRBV12-3 or TRBV12-4 with TRBJ2-5, with 8 bases matching TRBD2. V gave up 6 bases and J gave up 5 bases; unmatched junction bases: 11. CDR3 length equals 15 residues.

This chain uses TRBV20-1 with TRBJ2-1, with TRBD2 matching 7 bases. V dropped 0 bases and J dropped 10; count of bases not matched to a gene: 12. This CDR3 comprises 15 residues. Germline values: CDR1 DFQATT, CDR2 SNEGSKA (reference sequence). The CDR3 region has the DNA TGCAGTGCTAGAGACCTCTATCGGGGGGATAGGGAGCAGTTCTTC. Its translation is CSARDLYRGDREQFF.

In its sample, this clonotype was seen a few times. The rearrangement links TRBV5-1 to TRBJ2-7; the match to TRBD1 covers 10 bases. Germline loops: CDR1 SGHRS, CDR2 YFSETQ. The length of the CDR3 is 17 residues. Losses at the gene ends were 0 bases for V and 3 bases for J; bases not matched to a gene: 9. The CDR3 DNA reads TGCGCCAGCAGCTTGGCCCTTCCGGGACAGGGGCTCTACGAGCAGTACTTC. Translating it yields CASSLALPGQGLYEQYF. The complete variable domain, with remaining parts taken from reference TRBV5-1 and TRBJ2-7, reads KAGVTQTPRYLIKTRGQQVTLSCSPISGHRSVSWYQQTPGQGLQFLFEYFSETQRNKGNFPGRFSGRQFSNSRSEMNVSTLELGDSALYLCASSLALPGQGLYEQYFGPGTRLTVT.

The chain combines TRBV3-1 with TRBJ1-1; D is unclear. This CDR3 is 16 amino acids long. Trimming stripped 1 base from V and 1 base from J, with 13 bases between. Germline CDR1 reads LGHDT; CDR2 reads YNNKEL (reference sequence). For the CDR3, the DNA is TGTGCCAGCAGCCAAGTATGGGGAAGATCGAACACTGAAGCTTTCTTT. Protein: CASSQVWGRSNTEAFF.

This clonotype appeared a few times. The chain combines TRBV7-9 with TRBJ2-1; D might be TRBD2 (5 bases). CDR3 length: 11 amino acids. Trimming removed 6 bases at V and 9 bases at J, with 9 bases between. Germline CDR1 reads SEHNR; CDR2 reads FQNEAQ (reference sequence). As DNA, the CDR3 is TGTGCCAGCAGGTACGAGGGTGAGCAGTTCTTC. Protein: CASRYEGEQFF.

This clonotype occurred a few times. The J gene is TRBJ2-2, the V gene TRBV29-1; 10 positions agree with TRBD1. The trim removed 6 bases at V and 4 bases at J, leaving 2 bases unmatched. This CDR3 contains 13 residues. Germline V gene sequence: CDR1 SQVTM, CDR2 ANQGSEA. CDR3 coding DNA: TGCAGCGTGACAGGGGGCGGCACCGGGGAGCTGTTTTTT. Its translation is CSVTGGGTGELFF.

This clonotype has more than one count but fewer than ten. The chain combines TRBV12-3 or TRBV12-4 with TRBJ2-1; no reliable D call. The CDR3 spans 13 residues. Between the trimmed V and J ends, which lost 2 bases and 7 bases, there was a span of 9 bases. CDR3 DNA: TGTGCCAGCAGTTTAAGCGTCTGGAATGAGCAGTTCTTC. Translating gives CASSLSVWNEQFF.

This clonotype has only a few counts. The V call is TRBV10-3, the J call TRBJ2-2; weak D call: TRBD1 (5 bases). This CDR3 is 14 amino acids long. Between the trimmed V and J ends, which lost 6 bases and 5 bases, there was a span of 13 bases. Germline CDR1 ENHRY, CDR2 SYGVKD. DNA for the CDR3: TGTGCCATCAGGGCAGGGATTTTGACCGGGGAGCTGTTTTTT. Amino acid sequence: CAIRAGILTGELFF.

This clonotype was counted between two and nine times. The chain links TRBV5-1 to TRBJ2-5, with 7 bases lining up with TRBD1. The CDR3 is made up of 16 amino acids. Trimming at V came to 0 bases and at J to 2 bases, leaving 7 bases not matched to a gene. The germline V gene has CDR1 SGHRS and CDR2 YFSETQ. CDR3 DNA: TGCGCCAGCAGCTTGGGAGGGACACAGGGGCAAGAGACCCAGTACTTC. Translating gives CASSLGGTQGQETQYF. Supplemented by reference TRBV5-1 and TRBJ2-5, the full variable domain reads KAGVTQTPRYLIKTRGQQVTLSCSPISGHRSVSWYQQTPGQGLQFLFEYFSETQRNKGNFPGRFSGRQFSNSRSEMNVSTLELGDSALYLCASSLGGTQGQETQYFGPGTRLLVL.

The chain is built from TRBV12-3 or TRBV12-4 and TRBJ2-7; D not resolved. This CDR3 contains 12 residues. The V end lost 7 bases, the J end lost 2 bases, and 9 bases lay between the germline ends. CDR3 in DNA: TGTGCCAGCACCGCTAACCCCTACGAGCAGTACTTC. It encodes CASTANPYEQYF.